This TCR beta chain was retrieved from a study of T cell responses to AZD1222 COVID-19 vaccine. Study conclusions and caveats: Recipients of AZD1222 seropositive at baseline numbered only five or six. Donors skewed white British and female; clonal diversity was possibly underestimated. Spike-spanning, vaccine-associated CD4 TCRs were dominant at 160-218 and 743-854.

The CDR3 sequence is 13 residues long. The ends were cut back, 4 bases at V and 1 base at J, with 6 bases in the middle. Germline CDR1 and CDR2: MDHEN and SYDVKM. Concerning this clone: Its target is not known.

Profiling relied on immunoSEQ multiplex PCR, and the TCRdb table lists in-frame clones only, not all of them. The data contain around 190,000 clones, roughly 92% of them singletons. Material: peripheral blood, obtained on day 0 of AZD1222 vaccination. This sequence was found in an adult in good health. The chain combines TRBV28 with TRBJ2-3; TRBD2 is a possible D gene (5 bases). The CDR3 sequence: CASSSGGTDTQYF. In nucleotides, the CDR3 is TGTGCCAGCAGTTCCGGGGGCACAGATACGCAGTATTTT.